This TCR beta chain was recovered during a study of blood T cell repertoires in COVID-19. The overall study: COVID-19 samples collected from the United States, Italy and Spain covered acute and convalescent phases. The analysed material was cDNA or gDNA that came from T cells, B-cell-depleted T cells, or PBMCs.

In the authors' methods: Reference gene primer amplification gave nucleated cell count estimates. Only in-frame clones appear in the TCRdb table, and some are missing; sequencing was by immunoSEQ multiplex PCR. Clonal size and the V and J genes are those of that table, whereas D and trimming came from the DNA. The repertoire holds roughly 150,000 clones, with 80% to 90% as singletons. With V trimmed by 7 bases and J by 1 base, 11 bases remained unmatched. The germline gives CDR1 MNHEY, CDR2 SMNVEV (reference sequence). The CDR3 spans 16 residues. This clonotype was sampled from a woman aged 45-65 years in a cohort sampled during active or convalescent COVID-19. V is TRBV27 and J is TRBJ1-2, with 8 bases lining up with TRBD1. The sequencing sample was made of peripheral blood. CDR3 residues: CASNPYSTGDNYGYTF. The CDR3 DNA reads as TGTGCCAGCAACCCTTACTCGACAGGGGATAACTATGGCTACACCTTC.